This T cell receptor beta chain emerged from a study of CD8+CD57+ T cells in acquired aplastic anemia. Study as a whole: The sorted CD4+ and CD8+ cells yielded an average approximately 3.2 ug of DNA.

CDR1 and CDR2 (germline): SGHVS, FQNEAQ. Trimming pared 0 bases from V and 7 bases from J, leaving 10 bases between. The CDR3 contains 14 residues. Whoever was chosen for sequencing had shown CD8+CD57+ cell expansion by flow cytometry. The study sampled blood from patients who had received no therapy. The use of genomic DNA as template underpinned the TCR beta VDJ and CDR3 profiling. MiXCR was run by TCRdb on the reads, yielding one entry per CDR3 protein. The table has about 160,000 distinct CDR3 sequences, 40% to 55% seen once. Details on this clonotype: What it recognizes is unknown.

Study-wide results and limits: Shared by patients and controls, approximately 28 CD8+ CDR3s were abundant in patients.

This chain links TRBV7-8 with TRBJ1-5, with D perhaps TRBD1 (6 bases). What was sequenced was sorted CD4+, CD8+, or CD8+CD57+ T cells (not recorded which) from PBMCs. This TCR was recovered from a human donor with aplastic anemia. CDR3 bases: TGTGCCAGCAGCTTAGCATCGGGGGCCCAGCCCCAGCATTTT. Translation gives CASSLASGAQPQHF.